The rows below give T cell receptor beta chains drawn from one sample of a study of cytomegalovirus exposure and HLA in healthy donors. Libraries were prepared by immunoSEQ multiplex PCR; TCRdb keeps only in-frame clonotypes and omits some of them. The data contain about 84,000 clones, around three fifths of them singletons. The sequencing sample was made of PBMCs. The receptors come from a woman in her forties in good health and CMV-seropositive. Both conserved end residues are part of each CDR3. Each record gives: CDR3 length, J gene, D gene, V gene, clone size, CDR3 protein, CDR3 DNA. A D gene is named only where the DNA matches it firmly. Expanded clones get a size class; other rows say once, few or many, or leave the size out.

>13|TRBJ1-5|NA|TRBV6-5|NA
CASRGEGNQPQHF
TGTGCCAGCAGGGGGGAGGGGAATCAGCCCCAGCATTTT
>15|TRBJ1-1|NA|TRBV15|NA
CATSREQTVNTEAFF
TGTGCCACCAGCAGAGAGCAGACAGTGAACACTGAAGCTTTCTTT
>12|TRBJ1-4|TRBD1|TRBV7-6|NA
CASSSPDRELFF
TGTGCCAGCAGCTCCCCGGACAGGGAACTGTTTTTT
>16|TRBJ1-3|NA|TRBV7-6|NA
CASSSLGSSSGNTIYF
TGTGCCAGCAGCTCCCTAGGTAGTTCCTCTGGAAACACCATATATTTT
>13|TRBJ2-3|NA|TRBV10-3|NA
CAISDTGTDTQYF
TGTGCCATCAGTGATACGGGCACAGATACGCAGTATTTT
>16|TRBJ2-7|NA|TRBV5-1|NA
CASSLALQVFSYEQYF
TGCGCCAGCAGCTTGGCCCTACAGGTTTTCTCCTACGAGCAGTACTTC
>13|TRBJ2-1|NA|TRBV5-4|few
CASTHPVVNEQFF
TGTGCCAGCACCCACCCCGTAGTCAATGAGCAGTTCTTC
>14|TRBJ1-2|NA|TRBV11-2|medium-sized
CASSLVTAEGGYTF
TGTGCCAGCAGCTTAGTCACCGCCGAGGGTGGCTACACCTTC
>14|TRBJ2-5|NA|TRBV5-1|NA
CASSLDSRQETQYF
TGCGCCAGCAGCTTGGACAGCCGCCAAGAGACCCAGTACTTC
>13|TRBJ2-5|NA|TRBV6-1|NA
CASSSRPDGNEYF
TGTGCCAGCAGTTCCCGCCCGGACGGGAACGAGTACTTC
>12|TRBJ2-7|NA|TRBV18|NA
CASSPNRDEQYF
TGTGCCAGCTCACCGAACAGGGACGAGCAGTACTTC
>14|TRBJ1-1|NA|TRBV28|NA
CASRETGMNTEAFF
TGTGCCAGCAGAGAAACAGGGATGAACACTGAAGCTTTCTTT
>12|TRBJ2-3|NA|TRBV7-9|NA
CSSSSSRDTQYF
TGTTCCAGCAGCTCTTCCAGAGATACGCAGTATTTT
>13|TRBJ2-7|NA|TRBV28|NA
CASSSHSGDEQYF
TGTGCCAGCAGTTCCCACTCAGGGGACGAGCAGTACTTC
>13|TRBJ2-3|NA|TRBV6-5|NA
CASRKGGTDTQYF
TGTGCCAGCAGAAAAGGGGGCACAGATACGCAGTATTTT
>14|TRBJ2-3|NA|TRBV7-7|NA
CASSLSTGTDTQYF
TGTGCCAGCAGCTTAAGTACTGGCACAGATACGCAGTATTTT
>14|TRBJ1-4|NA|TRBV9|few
CASSGQVGGEKLFF
TGTGCCAGCAGTGGTCAGGTCGGGGGGGAAAAACTGTTTTTT
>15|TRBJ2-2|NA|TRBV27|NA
CASSLQGSRPGELFF
TGTGCCAGCAGTTTACAGGGGTCTCGGCCCGGGGAGCTGTTTTTT
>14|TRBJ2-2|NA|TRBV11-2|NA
CASPEGGSPGELFF
TGTGCCAGCCCGGAGGGAGGCTCTCCCGGGGAGCTGTTTTTT
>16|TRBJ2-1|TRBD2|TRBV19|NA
CASSMVPSGSQGEQFF
TGTGCCAGTAGTATGGTACCTAGCGGGAGTCAGGGTGAGCAGTTCTTC
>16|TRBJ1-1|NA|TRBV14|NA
CASSHPRAGDNTEAFF
TGTGCCAGCAGCCACCCTCGGGCGGGGGATAACACTGAAGCTTTCTTT
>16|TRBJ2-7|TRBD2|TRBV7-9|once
CASSPGTSGRGYEQYF
TGTGCCAGCAGCCCCGGGACTAGCGGGAGGGGCTACGAGCAGTACTTC
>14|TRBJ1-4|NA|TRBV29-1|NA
CSVGDSARDEKLFF
TGCAGCGTTGGAGACAGTGCCCGGGATGAAAAACTGTTTTTT
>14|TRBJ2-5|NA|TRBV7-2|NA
CASSLPPGQETQYF
TGTGCCAGCAGCTTGCCTCCGGGGCAAGAGACCCAGTACTTC
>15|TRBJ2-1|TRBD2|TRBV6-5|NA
CASSYGLAGGNEQFF
TGTGCCAGCAGTTACGGACTAGCGGGAGGCAATGAGCAGTTCTTC
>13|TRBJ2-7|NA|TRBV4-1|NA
CASSQTDSTEQYF
TGCGCCAGCAGCCAAACTGACTCGACGGAGCAGTACTTC
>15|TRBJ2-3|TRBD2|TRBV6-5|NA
CASKDLAGGTDTQYF
TGTGCCAGCAAGGACCTAGCGGGGGGTACAGATACGCAGTATTTT
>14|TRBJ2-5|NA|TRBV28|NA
CASSLPGVEETQYF
TGTGCCAGCAGTCTCCCAGGGGTGGAAGAGACCCAGTACTTC
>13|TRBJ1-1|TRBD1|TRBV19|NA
CASSIDRGTEAFF
TGTGCCAGTAGTATCGACAGGGGCACTGAAGCTTTCTTT
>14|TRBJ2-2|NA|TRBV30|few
CAWSPNRDPGELFF
TGTGCCTGGAGTCCCAACAGGGATCCCGGGGAGCTGTTTTTT
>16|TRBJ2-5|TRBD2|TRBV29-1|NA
CSVDKPGLGNQETQYF
TGCAGCGTTGACAAACCGGGACTAGGGAACCAAGAGACCCAGTACTTC
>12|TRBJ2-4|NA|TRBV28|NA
CASSLPENIQYF
TGTGCCAGCAGTTTGCCAGAAAACATTCAGTACTTC
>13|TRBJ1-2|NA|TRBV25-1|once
CASSEGQVYGYTF
TGTGCCAGCAGTGAGGGTCAGGTCTATGGCTACACCTTC
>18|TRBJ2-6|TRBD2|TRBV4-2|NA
CASSQPQGGVIRANVLTF
TGTGCCAGCAGCCAACCCCAGGGAGGGGTTATTAGGGCCAACGTCCTGACTTTC
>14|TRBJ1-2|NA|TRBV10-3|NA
CAISELDINYGYTF
TGTGCCATCAGTGAGTTGGACATTAACTATGGCTACACCTTC
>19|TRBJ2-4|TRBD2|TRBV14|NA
CASSQKPPPSGLAKNIQYF
TGTGCCAGCAGCCAGAAACCCCCCCCTAGCGGGCTAGCCAAAAACATTCAGTACTTC
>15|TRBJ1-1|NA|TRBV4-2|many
CASSQDGAANTEAFF
TGTGCCAGCAGCCAAGATGGGGCGGCGAACACTGAAGCTTTCTTT
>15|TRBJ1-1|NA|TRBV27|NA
CASSELGGMNTEAFF
TGTGCCAGCAGTGAATTGGGGGGGATGAACACTGAAGCTTTCTTT
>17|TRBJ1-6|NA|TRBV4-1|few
CASSQGRARQINSPLHF
TGCGCCAGCAGCCAAGGGAGAGCACGGCAAATTAATTCACCCCTCCACTTT
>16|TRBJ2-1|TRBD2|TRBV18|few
CASSPPGAGGDNEQFF
TGTGCCAGCTCACCCCCGGGAGCGGGAGGCGACAATGAGCAGTTCTTC
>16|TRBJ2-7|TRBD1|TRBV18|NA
CASSPLPTGRGYEQYF
TGTGCCAGCTCACCACTTCCGACAGGGAGAGGCTACGAGCAGTACTTC
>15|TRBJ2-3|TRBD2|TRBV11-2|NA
CASTPASGSTDTQYF
TGTGCCAGCACCCCAGCTAGCGGGAGCACAGATACGCAGTATTTT
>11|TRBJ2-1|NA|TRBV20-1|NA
CSANRGNEQFF
TGCAGTGCTAATAGGGGCAATGAGCAGTTCTTC
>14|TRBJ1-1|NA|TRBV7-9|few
CASSNRIFDTEAFF
TGTGCCAGCAGTAACAGGATTTTCGACACTGAAGCTTTCTTT
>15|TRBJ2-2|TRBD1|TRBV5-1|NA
CASSRDREGTGELFF
TGCGCCAGCAGCCGGGACAGGGAAGGCACCGGGGAGCTGTTTTTT